A selection of T cell receptor beta chains follows, all from one sample in a study of shared clonotypes between healthy human individuals. Sequencing was performed with immunoSEQ multiplex PCR; in TCRdb, only in-frame clones are kept and a portion is missing. Of some 2.1 million clones in the sample, approximately 95% were seen once. Sequencing input: naive CD4+ T cells sorted from blood. Source of these receptors: a man between 18 and 29 years old in good health. CDR3s include the opening cysteine and the closing phenylalanine or tryptophan. D genes are given only for firm matches. Expanded clones get a size class; other rows say once, few or many, or leave the size out.

clone size,D gene,V gene,J gene,CDR3 protein,CDR3 DNA
NA,NA,TRBV18,TRBJ1-5,CASSPTAVNQPQHF,TGTGCCAGCTCACCCACGGCAGTCAATCAGCCCCAGCATTTT
NA,NA,TRBV7-2,TRBJ2-7,CASSLEGAGRQYF,TGTGCCAGCAGCTTAGAAGGCGCAGGAAGGCAGTACTTC
NA,NA,TRBV19,TRBJ1-6,CASSIDMGYNSPLHF,TGTGCCAGTAGTATAGATATGGGTTATAATTCACCCCTCCACTTT
NA,NA,TRBV7-9,TRBJ1-1,CASSRTTGPITEAFF,TGTGCCAGCAGCCGTACAACAGGGCCGATCACTGAAGCTTTCTTT
NA,TRBD2,TRBV29-1,TRBJ2-3,CSVEDRRESTDTQYF,TGCAGCGTTGAAGATCGGCGGGAGAGCACAGATACGCAGTATTTT
once,NA,TRBV5-4,TRBJ1-3,CASSFSGSGNTIYF,TGTGCCAGCAGCTTCTCAGGGTCTGGAAACACCATATATTTT
NA,NA,TRBV18,TRBJ1-2,CASSPPVRPTGGYTF,TGTGCCAGCTCACCACCGGTGCGTCCGACGGGTGGCTACACCTTC
NA,TRBD1,TRBV2,TRBJ2-3,CASKREPGQGFPDTQYF,TGTGCCAGCAAGAGGGAGCCGGGACAGGGGTTCCCAGATACGCAGTATTTT
NA,NA,TRBV11-2,TRBJ1-1,CASSLRSAGRTTEAFF,TGTGCCAGCAGCTTGAGGAGTGCGGGGAGGACCACTGAAGCTTTCTTT
NA,NA,TRBV2,TRBJ2-2,CASTGDTGELFF,TGTGCCAGCACCGGGGACACCGGGGAGCTGTTTTTT
once,TRBD2,TRBV30,TRBJ2-7,CARGLAGTYEQYF,TGTGCCCGGGGACTAGCGGGGACCTACGAGCAGTACTTC
NA,NA,TRBV28,TRBJ1-1,CASSLVPGTMNTEAFF,TGTGCCAGCAGTTTAGTCCCGGGGACCATGAACACTGAAGCTTTCTTT
NA,NA,TRBV7-9,TRBJ1-1,CASSPSLEAFF,TGTGCCAGCAGCCCCAGTTTGGAAGCTTTCTTT
NA,TRBD1,TRBV11-2,TRBJ1-5,CASSQNRDRVNQPQHF,TGTGCCAGCAGCCAGAACCGGGACAGGGTAAATCAGCCCCAGCATTTT
NA,NA,TRBV6-1,TRBJ2-3,CASNKGDTSTDTQYF,TGTGCCAGCAACAAAGGGGACACTAGCACAGATACGCAGTATTTT
NA,NA,TRBV7-9,TRBJ2-3,CASSFQGGTDTQYF,TGTGCCAGCAGCTTCCAAGGGGGCACAGATACGCAGTATTTT
NA,NA,TRBV28,TRBJ1-5,CASTEMGAWQPQHF,TGTGCCAGCACCGAGATGGGGGCATGGCAGCCCCAGCATTTT
once,TRBD2,TRBV30,TRBJ2-1,CAWSFGRGVNEQFF,TGTGCCTGGAGTTTCGGGCGGGGGGTCAATGAGCAGTTCTTC
NA,NA,TRBV5-4,TRBJ2-7,CASTTDVTSNEQYF,TGTGCCAGCACCACGGACGTTACCTCCAACGAGCAGTACTTC
NA,NA,TRBV10-3,TRBJ1-4,CAISESGSINEKLFF,TGTGCCATCAGTGAGTCCGGCAGCATTAATGAAAAACTGTTTTTT
once,TRBD2,TRBV7-8,TRBJ2-7,CASSLSGGSTYEQYF,TGTGCCAGCAGCCTTAGCGGGGGCAGTACCTACGAGCAGTACTTC
NA,TRBD1,TRBV2,TRBJ2-3,CASSEAPQGAYTQYF,TGTGCCAGCAGTGAAGCGCCACAGGGGGCTTATACGCAGTATTTT
NA,NA,TRBV10-3,TRBJ2-3,CAIRGGVGGTDTQYF,TGTGCCATCAGGGGCGGGGTAGGTGGCACAGATACGCAGTATTTT
NA,NA,TRBV5-1,TRBJ2-2,CASGSDTGELFF,TGCGCCAGCGGCTCGGACACCGGGGAGCTGTTTTTT
NA,NA,TRBV4-3,TRBJ1-6,CASSQDPSDRSSPLHF,TGCGCCAGCAGCCAAGATCCGTCAGACAGGAGTTCACCCCTCCACTTT
NA,TRBD1,TRBV27,TRBJ2-7,CASKSRDSPYEQYF,TGTGCCAGCAAGAGTCGGGACAGCCCCTACGAGCAGTACTTC